The sequence of this T cell receptor beta chain was determined in a study of cytotoxic CD8 clonotypes in ibrutinib-treated CLL. Study-level information: Enrolment comprised around 11 relapsed/refractory and 15 treatment-naive patients; roughly 18 were IGHV unmutated. Study-wide findings and caveats: Researchers report that baseline clonality outpaced age-matched healthy donors and tracked circulating CD8+ T-cell counts. There were few public clonotypes, and on treatment they contracted or stayed stable.

Data came from immunoSEQ multiplex PCR; TCRdb stores just in-frame clones and leaves some out. The sample lists nearly 100,000 clones; around four fifths were seen once. In regard to this clone: The antigen remains undetermined.

The sample in question was PBMCs, obtained after 12 months of ibrutinib treatment. The TCR sequence derives from a human donor with chronic lymphocytic leukemia.

CDR3 sequence: CASSPTVYYEQYF. Here the CDR3 DNA reads TGTGCCAGCTCACCGACAGTATACTACGAGCAGTACTTC. The chain combines TRBV18 with TRBJ2-7; tentatively, D is TRBD1 (5 bases). V lost 3 bases to trimming and J lost 3 bases, with 9 bases between them. The CDR3 length is 13 residues. The germline CDR1 and CDR2 sequences are KGHSH and LQKENI.